Each of the 14 T cell receptor beta chains below was sequenced from the same sample in a study of CD8+ T cells in alopecia areata. Reverse transcribed after extraction, RNA yielded cDNA as the sequencing template. TCRdb's table, derived via immunoSEQ multiplex PCR, lists solely in-frame clones and lacks some. The sample yields about 180,000 clones, 51% seen once. Sample treatment: oral pan-JAK inhibitor, 5-10 mg twice daily. The sequencing used CD8+ T cells sorted from blood, collected around week 54, from a patient treated with tofacitinib. The receptors were sampled from a human donor with alopecia areata.

This clone came up a few times. The CDR3 region has the DNA TGTGCCAGCTCCTTCTTCACGCGGGGGGCCGACGTTGGGAATGGCTACACCTTC. It specifies CASSFFTRGADVGNGYTF. The chain carries TRBV18 and TRBJ1-2; tentative D call: TRBD1 (6 bases). From germline, CDR1 is KGHSH and CDR2 LQKENI. This CDR3 region has 18 residues. V was cut by 6 bases and J by 6 bases, with 29 bases left in between.

The CDR3 nucleotides are TGCGCCAGCAGCTTGGTCCGTGGATCCTACGAGCAGTACTTC. Its protein product is CASSLVRGSYEQYF. The J gene is TRBJ2-7, the V gene TRBV5-1; unclear D gene. Trimming cost V 0 bases and J 1 base, with 8 bases left between them. Germline values: CDR1 SGHRS, CDR2 YFSETQ. This CDR3 region has 14 residues.

The rearrangement joins TRBV5-6 to TRBJ1-4; no definite D call. Germline CDR1 SGHDT, CDR2 YYEEEE. V was clipped by 2 bases and J by 8 bases, with 7 bases between them. The CDR3 totals 12 residues. CDR3: CASSFSGEKLFF. CDR3 bases: TGTGCCAGCAGCTTCTCCGGGGAAAAACTGTTTTTT.

This chain connects TRBV5-4 to TRBJ1-2, with 11 bases matching TRBD1. After removal of 3 bases from V and 4 bases from J, the junction contained 2 bases not matched to a gene. CDR3 length: 14 residues. Looked up from germline, CDR1 is SGHNT and CDR2 is YYREEE (reference sequence). The CDR3 region has the DNA TGTGCCAGCAGCTGGGACAGGGGGGGCTATGGCTACACCTTC. Encoded protein: CASSWDRGGYGYTF.

The gene calls are TRBV7-6 and TRBJ2-3, with D unresolved. Trimming cost V 3 bases and J 0 bases, with 13 bases left between them. From germline, CDR1 is SGHVS and CDR2 FNYEAQ. The CDR3 sequence is 16 residues long. The CDR3 is CASSFTRSPSTDTQYF. The CDR3 bases are TGTGCCAGCAGCTTTACTCGGTCCCCGAGCACAGATACGCAGTATTTT.

CDR3 sequence (DNA): TGTGCCAGCGAAGGAGGGGAAAAACTGTTTTTT. This sequence encodes CASEGGEKLFF. This sequence joins TRBV11-2 and TRBJ1-4, with D hard to call. This CDR3 is 11 amino acids long. Trimming shortened V by 8 bases and J by 8 bases, and 9 bases separated the two germline ends. Germline CDR1 SGHAT, CDR2 FQNNGV.

This chain joins TRBV30 and TRBJ1-4; no clear D gene. Trimming pared 5 bases from V and 1 base from J, leaving 5 bases between. This CDR3 region has 12 residues. CDR1 and CDR2 from the germline V gene are GTSNPN and SVGIG (reference sequence). The chain's CDR3 is CAWEGTNEKLFF. CDR3 bases: TGTGCCTGGGAGGGAACTAATGAAAAACTGTTTTTT.

V is TRBV19 and J is TRBJ1-2; 8 bases line up with TRBD1. Germline lookup yields CDR1 LNHDA and CDR2 SQIVND (reference sequence). V was clipped by 6 bases and J by 4 bases; unmatched bases: 7. The CDR3 loop spans 14 amino acids. CDR3 amino acids: CASSLPGQVYGYTF. The CDR3, as DNA: TGTGCCAGTAGCCTTCCGGGACAGGTCTATGGCTACACCTTC.

The chain is built from TRBV7-6 and TRBJ2-5, with TRBD2 matching 8 bases. V was clipped by 4 bases and J by 4 bases; unmatched bases: 8. The length of the CDR3 is 15 residues. Germline CDR1 reads SGHVS; CDR2 reads FNYEAQ. DNA for the CDR3: TGTGCCAGCAGCTCGCCACGGGGGGGCACAGAGACCCAGTACTTC. It specifies CASSSPRGGTETQYF. Looking up the rest from reference TRBV7-6 and TRBJ2-5 gives the full variable domain: GAGVSQSPRYKVTKRGQDVALRCDPISGHVSLYWYRQALGQGPEFLTYFNYEAQQDKSGLPNDRFSAERPEGSISTLTIQRTEQRDSAMYRCASSSPRGGTETQYFGPGTRLLVL.

The J gene is TRBJ2-2, the V gene TRBV27; perhaps TRBD1 as D (6 bases). CDR1 is MNHEY and CDR2 is SMNVEV in the germline V gene (reference sequence). V lost 4 bases to trimming and J lost 5 bases, with 11 bases between them. The CDR3 runs to 14 residues. CDR3 sequence: CASSSDRLTGELFF. The CDR3 DNA is TGTGCCAGCAGTTCAGACAGGTTAACCGGGGAGCTGTTTTTT.

The V call is TRBV4-1, the J call TRBJ2-1; D possibly corresponds to TRBD2 (5 bases). Trimming cost V 6 bases and J 0 bases, with 12 bases left between them. The CDR3 is 15 amino acids. CDR1 MGHRA and CDR2 YSYEKL come from the germline V gene. CDR3 sequence: CASSHLGSSYNEQFF. CDR3 sequence (DNA): TGCGCCAGCAGTCATCTAGGGAGCTCCTACAATGAGCAGTTCTTC.

The chain joins TRBV25-1 to TRBJ1-6; D is possibly TRBD1 (5 bases). This CDR3 comprises 14 residues. V lost 6 bases to trimming and J lost 8 bases, with 14 bases between them. The germline V gene has CDR1 MGHDK and CDR2 SYGVNS. The CDR3 here is CASRGRVGDSPLHF. The CDR3 bases are TGTGCCAGCAGGGGCAGGGTCGGGGATTCACCCCTCCACTTT.

This chain uses TRBV6-5 with TRBJ2-1, with D maybe TRBD1 (6 bases). This CDR3 spans 12 amino acids. CDR1 is MNHEY and CDR2 is SVGAGI in the germline V gene. V lost 5 bases, J lost 14 bases, and 16 bases lay in between. The CDR3 loop reads CASSPGAPHEFF. CDR3 DNA: TGTGCCAGCAGTCCAGGGGCCCCTCATGAGTTCTTC.

The rearrangement joins TRBV19 to TRBJ1-5; possible D gene TRBD1, 5 bases. Trimming removed 7 bases from V and 4 bases from J, with 14 bases in between. The germline CDR1 and CDR2 sequences are LNHDA and SQIVND (reference sequence). The CDR3 sequence is 14 residues long. In DNA form, the CDR3 reads TGTGCCAGTATCGACGGGGAGGGGAATCAGCCCCAGCATTTT. It translates to CASIDGEGNQPQHF.